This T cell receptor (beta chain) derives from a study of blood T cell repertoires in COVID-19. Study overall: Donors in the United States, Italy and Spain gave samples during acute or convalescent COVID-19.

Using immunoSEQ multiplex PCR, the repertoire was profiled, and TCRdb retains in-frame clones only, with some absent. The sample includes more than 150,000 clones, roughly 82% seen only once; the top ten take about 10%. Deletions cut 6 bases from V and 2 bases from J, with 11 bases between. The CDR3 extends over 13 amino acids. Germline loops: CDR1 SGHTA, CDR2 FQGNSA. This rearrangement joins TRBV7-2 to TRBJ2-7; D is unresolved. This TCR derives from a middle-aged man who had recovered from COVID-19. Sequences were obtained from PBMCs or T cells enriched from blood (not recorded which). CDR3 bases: TGTGCCAGCAGTCTGACGGGTCCCTACGAGCAGTACTTC. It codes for CASSLTGPYEQYF.